This T cell receptor (beta chain) came from a study of CD4 and CD8 cells across lung adenocarcinoma regions. Donors had localized lung adenocarcinoma, a non-small cell lung cancer. This clonotype was counted only a few times. TCRdb re-derived calls from the PCR reads in MiXCR, one entry per CDR3 protein. The repertoire consists of around 23,000 distinct CDR3 sequences, with approximately 53% occurring once and the leading ten covering more than 40%. This CDR3 spans 14 amino acids. Germline values: CDR1 DFQATT, CDR2 SNEGSKA (reference sequence). J is TRBJ2-1 and V is TRBV20-1; no clear D gene. The closer fit of TRBJ2-7 to the DNA end suggests the J call may be wrong. The TCR comes from a male donor with lung adenocarcinoma. The CD4 and CD8 labels of this study may be unreliable. Source material: CD8+ T cells from the center of a lung tumor. This CDR3 is CSAQRWEVILEQYF. The CDR3 DNA reads as TGCAGTGCCCAGAGGTGGGAAGTGATCCTCGAGCAGTACTTC.